The present T cell receptor beta chain was sequenced within a study of T-cell reconstitution after alpha-beta-depleted transplantation in children. Preparation of the TCRbeta library used unique molecular identifiers. TCRdb independently ran MiXCR on the PCR reads; one entry per CDR3 protein. The sample contains hundreds of thousands of distinct CDR3 sequences, around 15% of which appear only once. Germline CDR1 is SEHNR and CDR2 is FQNEAQ (reference sequence). The ends lost 7 bases at V and 6 bases at J; junction bases unmatched: 9. The CDR3 runs to 14 residues. Findings of the study overall: Newly produced T cells mostly provided counts and TCRbeta diversity after one year, as hyperexpanded clones declined. Elevated TCRbeta diversity at day 60 was traced, in some patients, to surviving recipient T cells and thymic progenitors. In patients about two months after transplant, alpha-beta T cells reportedly arose from several hundred expanded graft clones.

A few counts support this clonotype. No antigen is known for it. The chain recombines TRBV7-9 with TRBJ2-1; 7 bases match TRBD1. The source of this sequence is a boy under three years old who had a stem cell transplant for Wiskott-Aldrich syndrome, so the T cells may come from the graft donor. The sample here was PBMCs, mostly from graft donor cells, taken 360 days after TCRalphabeta/CD19-depleted stem cell transplant. CDR3 DNA sequence: TGTGCCAGCACCATCTCAGGGGGTAGCAATGAGCAGTTCTTC. The encoded protein is CASTISGGSNEQFF. The full variable domain, in which reference TRBV7-9 and TRBJ2-1 provide the parts outside the CDR3, is DTGVSQNPRHKITKRGQNVTFRCDPISEHNRLYWYRQTLGQGPEFLTYFQNEAQLEKSRLLSDRFSAERPKGSFSTLEIQRTEQGDSAMYLCASTISGGSNEQFFGPGTRLTVL.